This TCR beta chain came from a study of T-cell memory formation after mild COVID-19 (dated by TCRdb to about 2021). Study-level background: TCR sequence clusters from the two donors were largely donor specific. The cohort was made up of two young adult volunteers, one female and one male, who were previously healthy. In a couple of donors, T-cell clones that expanded and contracted after mild COVID-19 were followed by sequencing TCRalpha and TCRbeta repertoires longitudinally.

Turning to this clonotype: Its antigen specificity is not known. No much larger clone exists at a distance of one base, and base qualities are not known.

The instrument was an Illumina NovaSeq 6000. cDNA libraries for TCRalpha and TCRbeta were prepared by 5'RACE using constant-segment primers, with sample barcodes and unique molecular identifiers added. RNA was extracted from every sample with Trizol reagent. Amplification of the libraries took two PCR steps, and the second step added a second sample barcode plus Illumina TruSeq adapters. Sequencing of the libraries was done on an Illumina NovaSeq, producing 2 x 150 bp paired-end reads. The published analysis was carried out like this. Reads were demultiplexed and collapsed into UMI-guided consensus sequences with migec v1.2.7. Using mixcr v2.1.11, UMI consensuses were aligned to TRA and TRB V and J templates and then assembled into clonotypes. Expanded or contracted clonotypes were those called significant by both edgeR and NoisET, with noise models trained on biological replicates. For edgeR calls, a false discovery rate-adjusted p below 0.01 and a log2 fold-change threshold of 1 were applied. As an exploratory analysis of dynamics, PCA with hierarchical clustering was applied to max-normalized trajectories of the 1000 most abundant clonotypes. Each responding clone was given a CD4 or CD8 phenotype based on the CD4+ and CD8+ repertoires, which had been sequenced separately. The public sequencing data were trimmed at Q25 with fastp and processed into clonotypes with MiXCR by TCRdb, which kept only in-frame beta chains. CDR3 protein sequences are deduplicated, and each keeps its most common genes and DNA. The V and J calls here are based on TCRdb, not the publication. This sample is represented by more than 70,000 distinct CDR3 sequences; about 15% of them were singletons. The top ten hold roughly 33% of the sample.

Ficoll-Paque density gradient centrifugation was the method used to isolate PBMCs. CDR1 MNHNS and CDR2 SASEGT were looked up in the germline V gene. Relative to germline, V is 2 bases shorter and J is 2 bases shorter, with 7 bases between their ends. From cysteine to phenylalanine, the CDR3 is 15 amino acids long. The kept DNA is CDR3 alone, 45 bases in frame from the first base. Study-level results and caveats: Only two mild cases were covered by the study, and larger cohorts that include severe cases with pre-infection samples were considered necessary. Contracting CD4+ clones turned up mainly in the CM and EM memory subsets, whereas EMRA was where CD8+ clones were enriched. Some responding clones were detected in pre-infection memory, suggesting pre-existing cross-reactive memory T cells joined the SARS-CoV-2 response. Balanced CD4/CD8 phenotypes were observed for clones contracting from day 15 to 85, whereas a bias towards CD4+ was observed for a second wave of clones expanding from day 15 to 37. SARS-CoV-2 specificity was not confirmed for the second-wave clones peaking on day 37.

This receptor was taken from an adult woman who had mild COVID-19 (a few samples of this study predate the infection). The sample titles of this study are shuffled in the database, so cell type and time point are left out; the donor was told from shared clones. Material: PBMCs or a T cell subset sorted from them (not recorded which). The receptor chain draws on TRBV6-1 and TRBJ1-6; no D segment can be confidently identified. The CDR3: CASSERETYNSPLHF. DNA sequence: TGTGCCAGCAGTGAACGGGAGACCTATAATTCACCCCTCCACTTT.